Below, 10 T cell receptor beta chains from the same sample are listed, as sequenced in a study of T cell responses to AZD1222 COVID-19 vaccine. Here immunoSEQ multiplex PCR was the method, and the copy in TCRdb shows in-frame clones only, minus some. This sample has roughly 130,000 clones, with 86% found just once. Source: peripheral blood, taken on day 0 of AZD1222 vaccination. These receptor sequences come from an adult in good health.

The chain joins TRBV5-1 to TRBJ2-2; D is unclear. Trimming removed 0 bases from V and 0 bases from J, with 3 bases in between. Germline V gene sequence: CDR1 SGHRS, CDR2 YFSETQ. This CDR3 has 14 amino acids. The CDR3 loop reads CASSLGSNTGELFF. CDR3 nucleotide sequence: TGCGCCAGCAGCTTGGGCTCGAACACCGGGGAGCTGTTTTTT.

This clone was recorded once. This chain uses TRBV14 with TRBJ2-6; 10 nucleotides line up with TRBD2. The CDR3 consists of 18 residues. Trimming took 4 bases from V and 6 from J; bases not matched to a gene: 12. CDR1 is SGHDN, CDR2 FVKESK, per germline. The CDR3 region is CASSPLGLARSQANVLTF. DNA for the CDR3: TGTGCCAGCAGCCCTTTGGGACTAGCGCGGTCGCAGGCCAACGTCCTGACTTTC.

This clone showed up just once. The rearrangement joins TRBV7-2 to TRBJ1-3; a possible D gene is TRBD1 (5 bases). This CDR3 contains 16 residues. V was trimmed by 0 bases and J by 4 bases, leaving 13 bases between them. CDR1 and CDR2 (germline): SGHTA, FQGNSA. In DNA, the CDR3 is TGTGCCAGCAGCTTAGCGCATAGGGGTGTCGGAAACACCATATATTTT. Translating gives CASSLAHRGVGNTIYF.

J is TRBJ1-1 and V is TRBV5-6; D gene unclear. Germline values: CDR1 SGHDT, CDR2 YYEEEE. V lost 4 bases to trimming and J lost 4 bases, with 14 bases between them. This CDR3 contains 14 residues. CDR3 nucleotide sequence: TGTGCCAGCAGCGCTAGTCACTGGGGCACTGAAGCTTTCTTT. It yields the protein CASSASHWGTEAFF. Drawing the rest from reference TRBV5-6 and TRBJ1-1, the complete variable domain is DAGVTQSPTHLIKTRGQQVTLRCSPKSGHDTVSWYQQALGQGPQFIFQYYEEEERQRGNFPDRFSGHQFPNYSSELNVNALLLGDSALYLCASSASHWGTEAFFGQGTRLTVV.

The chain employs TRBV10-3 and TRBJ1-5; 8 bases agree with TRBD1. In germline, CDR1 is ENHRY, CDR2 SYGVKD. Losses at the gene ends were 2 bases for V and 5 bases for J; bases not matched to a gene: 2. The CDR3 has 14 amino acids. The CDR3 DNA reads TGTGCCATCAGTGAGGCGACAGGGGATCAGCCCCAGCATTTT. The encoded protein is CAISEATGDQPQHF.

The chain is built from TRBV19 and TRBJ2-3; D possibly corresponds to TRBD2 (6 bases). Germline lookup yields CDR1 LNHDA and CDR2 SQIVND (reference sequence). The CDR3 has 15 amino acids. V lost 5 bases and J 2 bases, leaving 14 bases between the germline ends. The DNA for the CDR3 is TGTGCCAGTAGTCCGGGACTTGTAGACACAGATACGCAGTATTTT. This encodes CASSPGLVDTDTQYF.

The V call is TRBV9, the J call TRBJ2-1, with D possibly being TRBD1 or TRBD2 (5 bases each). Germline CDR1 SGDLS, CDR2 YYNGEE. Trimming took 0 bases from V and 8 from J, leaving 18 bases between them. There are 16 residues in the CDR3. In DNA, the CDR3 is TGTGCCAGCAGCGTAGGTTCGGGACGCCCGCTCGATGAGCAGTTCTTC. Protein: CASSVGSGRPLDEQFF.

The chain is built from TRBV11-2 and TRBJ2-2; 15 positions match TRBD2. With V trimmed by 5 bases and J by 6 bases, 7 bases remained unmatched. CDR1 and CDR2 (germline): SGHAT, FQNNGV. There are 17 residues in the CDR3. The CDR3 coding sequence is TGTGCCAGCAGCCTCGGACTAGCGGGGGGGCACTCCGGGGAGCTGTTTTTT. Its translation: CASSLGLAGGHSGELFF.

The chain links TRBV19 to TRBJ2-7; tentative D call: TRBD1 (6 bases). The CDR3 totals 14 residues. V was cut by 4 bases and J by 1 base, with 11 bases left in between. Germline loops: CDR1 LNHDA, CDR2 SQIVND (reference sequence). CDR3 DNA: TGTGCCAGTAGTACACGGGGACAATCCTACGAGCAGTACTTC. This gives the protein CASSTRGQSYEQYF.

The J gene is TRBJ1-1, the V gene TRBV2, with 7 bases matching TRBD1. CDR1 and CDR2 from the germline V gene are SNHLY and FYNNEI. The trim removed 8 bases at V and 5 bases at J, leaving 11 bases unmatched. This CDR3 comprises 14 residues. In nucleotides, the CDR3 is TGTGCCAGCCCCTATCGACAGGGAACAACTGAAGCTTTCTTT. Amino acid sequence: CASPYRQGTTEAFF.